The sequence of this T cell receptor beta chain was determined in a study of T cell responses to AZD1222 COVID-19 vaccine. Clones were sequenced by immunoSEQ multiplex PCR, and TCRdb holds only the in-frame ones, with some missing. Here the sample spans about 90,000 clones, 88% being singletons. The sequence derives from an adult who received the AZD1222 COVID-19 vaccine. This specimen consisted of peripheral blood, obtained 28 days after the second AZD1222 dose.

The CDR3 spells CATSTPGADTQYF. CDR3 coding DNA: TGTGCCACCTCCACACCGGGGGCAGATACGCAGTATTTT. V is TRBV24-1 and J is TRBJ2-3, with D possibly being TRBD2 (6 bases). V gave up 9 bases and J gave up 4 bases, with 13 bases separating them. This CDR3 has 13 amino acids. CDR1 and CDR2 from the germline V gene are KGHDR and SFDVKD.